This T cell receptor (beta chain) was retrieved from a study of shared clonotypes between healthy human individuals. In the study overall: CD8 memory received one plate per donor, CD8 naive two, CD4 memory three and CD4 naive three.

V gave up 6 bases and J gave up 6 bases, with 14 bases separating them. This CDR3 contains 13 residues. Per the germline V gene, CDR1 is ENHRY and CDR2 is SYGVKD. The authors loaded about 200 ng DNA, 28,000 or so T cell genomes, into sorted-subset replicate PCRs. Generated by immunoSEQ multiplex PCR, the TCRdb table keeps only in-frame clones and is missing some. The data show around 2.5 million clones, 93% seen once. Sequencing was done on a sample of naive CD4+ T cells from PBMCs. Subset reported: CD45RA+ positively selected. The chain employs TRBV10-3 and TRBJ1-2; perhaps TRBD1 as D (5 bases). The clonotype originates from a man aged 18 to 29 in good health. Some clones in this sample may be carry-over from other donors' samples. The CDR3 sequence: CAIRPREVDGYTF. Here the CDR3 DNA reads TGTGCCATCAGACCCAGGGAGGTCGATGGCTACACCTTC.